In this sample, the clone carrying this T cell receptor beta chain is medium-sized. The J segment lost 3 bases and the V segment lost 5 bases, leaving 10 bases of the junction unmatched. Germline V gene lookup returns CDR1 SGHVS and CDR2 FNYEAQ. The CDR3 extends over 16 amino acids. TCRdb ran MiXCR on the reads and lists one entry per CDR3 protein. The repertoire includes 3,000 to 4,000 distinct CDR3 sequences, about 9.3% of them detected once, and 6.3% sits in the top ten. Sequencing used CD4+ T cells from synovial fluid. This TCR derives from a human donor with rheumatoid arthritis. V usage is TRBV7-6 and J usage is TRBJ2-3, with 8 bases that match TRBD2. The CDR3 nucleotides read TGTGCCAGCAGCCCCCTAAGCGGGAGTATGACAGATACGCAGTATTTT. Amino acids: CASSPLSGSMTDTQYF.